The clone carrying this T cell receptor (beta chain) was seen at least ten times. What it recognizes is unknown. MiXCR was run by TCRdb on the 5' RACE reads, yielding one entry per CDR3 protein. Of a few hundred thousand distinct CDR3 sequences listed, roughly a sixth were seen once; the top ten hold roughly 19%. This entry comes from a study of T cells after yellow fever vaccination. Points from the study as a whole: Peaking faster, on day 5 versus 15, the secondary response was nonetheless weaker. Researchers cautioned that FACS-sorted repertoires could harbor abundant clonotypes contaminating from the bulk population. Booster samples showed a return of most primary-vaccination clones (approximately 95% CD4, around 88% CD8).

With V trimmed by 4 bases and J by 0 bases, 3 bases remained unmatched. Germline V gives CDR1 SGDLS, CDR2 YYNGEE. The CDR3 sequence is 14 residues long. The sample was PBMCs, taken before the yellow fever booster vaccination. The chain is built from TRBV9 and TRBJ2-7, with 8 nucleotides matching TRBD1. This receptor was identified in a man aged 18 to 29 who received the YFV17D yellow fever vaccine. Here the CDR3 DNA reads TGTGCCAGCAGCCCTACAGGGGGCTCCTACGAGCAGTACTTC. Translating gives CASSPTGGSYEQYF.